One sample yielded the 20 T cell receptor beta chains listed below, sequenced in a study of T cell responses to AZD1222 COVID-19 vaccine. TCRdb's table, derived via immunoSEQ multiplex PCR, lists solely in-frame clones and lacks some. The sample consists of 70,000 to 90,000 clones, approximately 85% of them appearing once. Sequences were derived from peripheral blood, sampled 28 days after the second AZD1222 dose. The receptors were gathered from an adult who received the AZD1222 COVID-19 vaccine.

The V call is TRBV6-6, the J call TRBJ1-4; a possible D gene is TRBD1 (5 bases). V lost 7 bases, J lost 5 bases, and 11 bases lay in between. CDR1 is MNHNY and CDR2 is SVGAGI in the germline V gene (reference sequence). This CDR3 has 13 residues. The CDR3 loop reads CASTQTGNEKLFF. CDR3 DNA: TGTGCCAGCACTCAAACAGGAAATGAAAAACTGTTTTTT.

The chain employs TRBV6-2 or TRBV6-3 and TRBJ1-2; the D gene is possibly TRBD1 (5 bases). V lost 6 bases, J lost 4 bases, and 15 bases lay in between. Germline V lookup: CDR1 MNHEY, CDR2 SVGEGT. This CDR3 spans 14 amino acids. This chain's CDR3 is CASSLTGTSYGYTF. The CDR3 bases are TGTGCCAGCAGCCTAACGGGGACGTCCTATGGCTACACCTTC.

The J gene is TRBJ1-6, the V gene TRBV28; 9 nucleotides agree with TRBD1. This CDR3 is built from 14 residues. The germline V gene has CDR1 MDHEN and CDR2 SYDVKM. The junction had 10 bases not matched to a gene; V was cut back by 10 bases and J by 9 bases. The DNA of the CDR3 is TGTGCCACCGAACCCGGGACAGGGACTTCACCCCTCCACTTT. As protein: CATEPGTGTSPLHF.

The V gene is TRBV7-2, the J gene TRBJ1-2, with a possible D match to TRBD1 (5 bases). CDR3 length: 14 residues. Per germline, CDR1 SGHTA and CDR2 FQGNSA. V shed 7 bases and J shed 5 bases, with 17 bases lying between them. CDR3 region: CASTYREGAYGYTF. The CDR3 DNA follows: TGTGCCAGCACCTATAGGGAAGGGGCTTATGGCTACACCTTC.

This chain connects TRBV7-9 to TRBJ2-5; the D gene is possibly TRBD1 (5 bases). The germline V gene encodes CDR1 SEHNR and CDR2 FQNEAQ (reference sequence). The ends were cut back, 5 bases at V and 4 bases at J, with 23 bases in the middle. The length of the CDR3 is 17 residues. The CDR3 DNA is TGTGCCAGCAGCCCACAGGTTGTAGGGCATGGTTCAGAGACCCAGTACTTC. As protein: CASSPQVVGHGSETQYF.

This clone was recorded only once. The J gene is TRBJ1-1, the V gene TRBV18, with 9 bases aligning to TRBD1. Germline CDR1 and CDR2: KGHSH and LQKENI. CDR3 length: 17 amino acids. J gave up 5 bases and V 4 bases, and 14 bases lay outside the gene matches. The CDR3 protein is CASSRGTGRVADTEAFF. Here the CDR3 DNA reads TGTGCCAGCTCACGGGGGACAGGGCGAGTAGCGGATACTGAAGCTTTCTTT.

This chain uses TRBV6-5 with TRBJ1-2, with a weak D call TRBD1 (5 bases). Germline CDR1 reads MNHEY; CDR2 reads SVGAGI. V dropped 0 bases and J dropped 4 bases, with 9 bases sitting between them. This CDR3 has 14 residues. The CDR3 nucleotides read TGTGCCAGCAGTTACTCACAGGTGGGCTATGGCTACACCTTC. Its protein is CASSYSQVGYGYTF.

V and J are TRBV5-6 and TRBJ1-6; D is perhaps TRBD1 (6 bases). With 3 bases removed from V and 11 bases from J, the gap between germline ends came to 15 bases. Per germline, CDR1 SGHDT and CDR2 YYEEEE. The CDR3 runs to 14 residues. CDR3: CASSWEQGPAPLHF. CDR3 bases: TGTGCCAGCAGCTGGGAACAGGGTCCCGCACCCCTCCACTTT. The whole variable domain, remainder taken from reference TRBV5-6 and TRBJ1-6, is DAGVTQSPTHLIKTRGQQVTLRCSPKSGHDTVSWYQQALGQGPQFIFQYYEEEERQRGNFPDRFSGHQFPNYSSELNVNALLLGDSALYLCASSWEQGPAPLHFGNGTRLTVT.

The genes are TRBV7-2 and TRBJ1-1; D gene ambiguous. Trimming cost V 0 bases and J 0 bases, with 14 bases left between them. The CDR3 is 17 residues long. CDR1 and CDR2 from the germline V gene are SGHTA and FQGNSA. The DNA of the CDR3 is TGTGCCAGCAGCTTAGCGGCAGGCGGGATCATGAACACTGAAGCTTTCTTT. Amino acids: CASSLAAGGIMNTEAFF.

V gene TRBV29-1 combines with J gene TRBJ2-2; D not certain. CDR1 is SQVTM, CDR2 ANQGSEA, per germline. The CDR3 covers 13 residues. Deletions cut 3 bases from V and 5 bases from J, with 10 bases between. The CDR3 reads CSVDVGRTGELFF. The CDR3 DNA is TGCAGCGTTGATGTAGGTCGGACCGGGGAGCTGTTTTTT.

This clone was found once. The rearrangement uses TRBV28 and TRBJ2-7; 8 positions agree with TRBD1. CDR3 length equals 16 residues. In germline, CDR1 is MDHEN, CDR2 SYDVKM. After removal of 5 bases from V and 1 base from J, the junction contained 10 bases not matched to a gene. CDR3 sequence reads: CASSPRLGQGSYEQYF. The CDR3 DNA is TGTGCCAGCAGTCCTCGCTTAGGACAGGGATCCTACGAGCAGTACTTC. The whole variable domain, remainder taken from reference TRBV28 and TRBJ2-7, is DVKVTQSSRYLVKRTGEKVFLECVQDMDHENMFWYRQDPGLGLRLIYFSYDVKMKEKGDIPEGYSVSREKKERFSLILESASTNQTSMYLCASSPRLGQGSYEQYFGPGTRLTVT.

The chain has TRBV6-5 and TRBJ2-7, with TRBD1 as a possible D gene (6 bases). Germline V CDR1 and CDR2: MNHEY, SVGAGI. CDR3 length: 16 amino acids. V shed 2 bases and J shed 4 bases, with 18 bases lying between them. The CDR3 here is CASSYSSAGDGYEQYF. The CDR3 nucleotides read TGTGCCAGCAGTTACAGTAGCGCAGGGGATGGGTACGAGCAGTACTTC.

This rearrangement joins TRBV12-3 or TRBV12-4 to TRBJ1-3; D uncertain. This CDR3 comprises 11 residues. Deletions cut 6 bases from V and 1 base from J, with 1 base between. The CDR3 bases are TGTGCCAGCAGGTCTGGAAACACCATATATTTT. Encoded protein: CASRSGNTIYF.

The rearrangement links TRBV5-6 to TRBJ2-5; 10 nucleotides match TRBD2. The CDR3 is made up of 16 amino acids. J was trimmed by 4 bases and V by 2 bases; bases with no gene match: 8. Germline V gene sequence: CDR1 SGHDT, CDR2 YYEEEE. The DNA for the CDR3 is TGTGCCAGCAGCTTCGGGATAGCGGGGGGTGGAGAGACCCAGTACTTC. Its translation: CASSFGIAGGGETQYF. Filled out from reference TRBV5-6 and TRBJ2-5, the complete variable domain reads DAGVTQSPTHLIKTRGQQVTLRCSPKSGHDTVSWYQQALGQGPQFIFQYYEEEERQRGNFPDRFSGHQFPNYSSELNVNALLLGDSALYLCASSFGIAGGGETQYFGPGTRLLVL.

This chain uses TRBV18 with TRBJ1-1, with 7 bases identical to TRBD1. The CDR3 runs 14 residues. V lost 4 bases, J lost 4 bases, and 6 bases stayed unmatched. Germline lookup yields CDR1 KGHSH and CDR2 LQKENI. CDR3 amino acids: CASSQQGWSTEAFF. As DNA, the CDR3 is TGTGCCAGCTCACAACAGGGGTGGAGCACTGAAGCTTTCTTT.

This chain's CDR3 is CASRGTNYGYTF. CDR3 coding DNA: TGTGCCAGTAGGGGGACCAACTATGGCTACACCTTC. The chain carries TRBV19 and TRBJ1-2; D is possibly TRBD1 (5 bases). Per the germline V gene, CDR1 is LNHDA and CDR2 is SQIVND (reference sequence). With 6 bases removed from V and 2 bases from J, the gap between germline ends came to 7 bases. CDR3 length equals 12 residues.

The J gene is TRBJ1-5, the V gene TRBV7-2; D unclear. This CDR3 comprises 15 residues. Looked up from germline, CDR1 is SGHTA and CDR2 is FQGNSA. The V gene lost 6 bases and the J gene lost 1 base, with 13 bases spanning the gap. CDR3 nucleotides: TGTGCCAGCAGTCCCGTCATCGGCAGCAATCAGCCCCAGCATTTT. This gives the protein CASSPVIGSNQPQHF.

This clone was seen once. The V and J genes are TRBV5-1 and TRBJ1-2, with TRBD1 identical over 7 bases. Per the germline V gene, CDR1 is SGHRS and CDR2 is YFSETQ. The CDR3 extends over 14 amino acids. J gave up 10 bases and V 0 bases, and 9 bases lay outside the gene matches. The chain's CDR3 is CASSLESQGVAYTF. CDR3 coding DNA: TGCGCCAGCAGCTTGGAGAGCCAGGGGGTAGCCTACACCTTC.

The CDR3 protein is CGTQRSLQETQYF. CDR3 nucleotides: TGTGGCACACAGCGGAGCCTCCAAGAGACCCAGTACTTC. The V gene is TRBV6-5, the J gene TRBJ2-5; possibly TRBD2 for D (5 bases). Per the germline V gene, CDR1 is MNHEY and CDR2 is SVGAGI. CDR3 length: 13 amino acids.

The genes are TRBV9 and TRBJ1-3; D perhaps matches TRBD1 (5 bases). The germline V gene encodes CDR1 SGDLS and CDR2 YYNGEE. The V end was cut by 1 base, the J end by 0 bases, with 11 bases between. The CDR3 spans 16 residues. The CDR3 here is CASSVRDRSSGNTIYF. The CDR3 DNA sequence: TGTGCCAGCAGCGTAAGGGACCGAAGCTCTGGAAACACCATATATTTT.